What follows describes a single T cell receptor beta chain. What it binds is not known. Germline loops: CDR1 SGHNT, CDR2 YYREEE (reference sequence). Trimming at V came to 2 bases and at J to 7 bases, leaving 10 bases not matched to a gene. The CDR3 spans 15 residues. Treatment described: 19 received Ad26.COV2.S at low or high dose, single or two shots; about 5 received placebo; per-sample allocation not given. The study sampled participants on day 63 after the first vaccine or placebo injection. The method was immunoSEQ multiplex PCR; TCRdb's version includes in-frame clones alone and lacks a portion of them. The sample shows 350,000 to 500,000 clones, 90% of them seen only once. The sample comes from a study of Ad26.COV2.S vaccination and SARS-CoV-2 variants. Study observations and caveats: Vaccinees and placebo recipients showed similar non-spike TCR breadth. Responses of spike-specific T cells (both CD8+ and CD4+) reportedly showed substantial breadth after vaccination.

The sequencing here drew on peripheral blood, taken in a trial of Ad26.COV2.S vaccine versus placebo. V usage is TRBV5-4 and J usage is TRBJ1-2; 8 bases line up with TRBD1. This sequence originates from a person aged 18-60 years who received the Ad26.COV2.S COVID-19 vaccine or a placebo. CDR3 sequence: CASSFLQGAPPGYTF. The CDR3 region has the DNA TGTGCCAGCAGCTTTCTTCAGGGGGCCCCTCCTGGCTACACCTTC.